The 20 T cell receptor beta chains listed next were all sequenced from one sample in a study of OX40 agonist ivuxolimab in advanced cancers. The protocol was immunoSEQ multiplex PCR, while the TCRdb copy is restricted to in-frame clones and leaves out a portion. The table shows some 69,000 clones, with approximately 93% occurring only once. Sequencing was performed on CD4+ or CD8+ T cells sorted from blood, taken in a trial of the OX40 agonist ivuxolimab. The receptor set was obtained from an adult with an advanced solid tumor such as melanoma, head and neck, liver or kidney cancer.

The chain combines TRBV15 with TRBJ2-3; no firm D call. Germline CDR1 and CDR2: LNHNV and YYDKDF (reference sequence). V lost 3 bases to trimming and J lost 2 bases, with 0 bases between them. This CDR3 has 11 residues. The CDR3 protein is CATSSTDTQYF. The CDR3 bases are TGTGCCACCAGCAGCACAGATACGCAGTATTTT.

The chain has TRBV4-1 and TRBJ1-1, with 8 nucleotides matching TRBD1. The V and J ends lost 3 bases and 1 base, in that order; junction bases with no gene match: 10. The length of the CDR3 is 17 residues. From germline, CDR1 is MGHRA and CDR2 YSYEKL. In DNA form, the CDR3 reads TGCGCCAGCAGCCAGGAACCGACAGGGGCCAAGAACACTGAAGCTTTCTTT. Translating it yields CASSQEPTGAKNTEAFF.

This chain connects TRBV28 to TRBJ2-5; possible D gene TRBD1, 6 bases. Germline CDR1 and CDR2: MDHEN and SYDVKM. This CDR3 has 14 residues. The germline V and J ends were trimmed by 5 bases and 0 bases, with 10 bases remaining between them. This chain's CDR3 is CASSINRDQETQYF. In DNA, the CDR3 is TGTGCCAGCAGTATTAACAGGGACCAAGAGACCCAGTACTTC. The whole variable domain, filled in from reference TRBV28 and TRBJ2-5, reads DVKVTQSSRYLVKRTGEKVFLECVQDMDHENMFWYRQDPGLGLRLIYFSYDVKMKEKGDIPEGYSVSREKKERFSLILESASTNQTSMYLCASSINRDQETQYFGPGTRLLVL.

The chain recombines TRBV5-6 with TRBJ2-5; D gene ambiguous. Deletions cut 1 base from V and 2 bases from J, with 9 bases between. CDR1 is SGHDT, CDR2 YYEEEE, per germline. This CDR3 has 14 residues. CDR3 sequence reads: CASSLKGQQETQYF. The CDR3 coding sequence is TGTGCCAGCAGCTTGAAAGGCCAACAAGAGACCCAGTACTTC.

The chain is built from TRBV27 and TRBJ2-1, with TRBD2 identical over 8 bases. From germline, CDR1 is MNHEY and CDR2 SMNVEV (reference sequence). J gave up 8 bases and V 8 bases, and 14 bases lay outside the gene matches. The CDR3 has 15 residues. The CDR3 DNA reads as TGTGCCAGCGGCTACCCGGGACTAGGTCTGGATGAGCAGTTCTTC. Translating gives CASGYPGLGLDEQFF.

This sequence joins TRBV7-6 and TRBJ2-1; 13 bases are a match to TRBD2. CDR3 size: 15 residues. CDR1 is SGHVS, CDR2 FNYEAQ, per germline. The J segment lost 8 bases and the V segment lost 5 bases, leaving 6 bases of the junction unmatched. The CDR3 nucleotides read TGTGCCAGCAGCCCATGGGGACTAGCGGGGCATGAGCAGTTCTTC. Translated, it gives CASSPWGLAGHEQFF. The full variable domain, in which reference TRBV7-6 and TRBJ2-1 provide the parts outside the CDR3, is GAGVSQSPRYKVTKRGQDVALRCDPISGHVSLYWYRQALGQGPEFLTYFNYEAQQDKSGLPNDRFSAERPEGSISTLTIQRTEQRDSAMYRCASSPWGLAGHEQFFGPGTRLTVL.

The gene calls are TRBV19 and TRBJ1-4; tentatively, D is TRBD1 (6 bases). Germline V gives CDR1 LNHDA, CDR2 SQIVND (reference sequence). The V end lost 7 bases, the J end lost 3 bases, and 15 bases lay between the germline ends. CDR3 size: 15 residues. The CDR3 bases are TGTGCCAGTACTCGTCAAGGGGGGGCTAATGAAAAACTGTTTTTT. It encodes CASTRQGGANEKLFF.

In DNA, the CDR3 is TGTGCCAGCAGCTTATCCAGCGGGAGGAGGGCCGGGGAGCTGTTTTTT. This codes for CASSLSSGRRAGELFF. The chain is built from TRBV7-2 and TRBJ2-2, with TRBD2 matching 9 bases. Germline CDR1 and CDR2: SGHTA and FQGNSA. The CDR3 sequence is 16 residues long. Trimming removed 2 bases from V and 6 bases from J; junction bases left unmatched: 7.

The CDR3 spells CASSRTGFGYNEQFF. The CDR3 DNA sequence: TGCGCCAGCAGCCGCACAGGGTTTGGGTACAATGAGCAGTTCTTC. The gene calls are TRBV5-1 and TRBJ2-1; possible D gene TRBD1, 6 bases. V was clipped by 4 bases and J by 4 bases, with 15 bases between them. CDR1 and CDR2 (germline): SGHRS, YFSETQ. This CDR3 has 15 residues.

This chain connects TRBV18 to TRBJ2-7, with 8 bases lining up with TRBD2. There are 15 residues in the CDR3. The J segment lost 4 bases and the V segment lost 2 bases, leaving 7 bases of the junction unmatched. Germline V gene sequence: CDR1 KGHSH, CDR2 LQKENI. The DNA of the CDR3 is TGTGCCAGCTCACCATCGAGCGGGAGTGGGTACGAGCAGTACTTC. This gives the protein CASSPSSGSGYEQYF.

The chain is built from TRBV18 and TRBJ2-7, with D uncertain. Germline assignment: CDR1 KGHSH and CDR2 LQKENI. V shed 5 bases and J shed 4 bases, with 15 bases lying between them. This CDR3 comprises 14 residues. The chain's CDR3 is CASSLSGSNYEQYF. The CDR3 nucleotides are TGTGCCAGCTCATTATCCGGGTCTAATTACGAGCAGTACTTC.

The rearrangement joins TRBV11-2 to TRBJ2-1; 8 bases align to TRBD1. V shed 5 bases, J shed 0 bases, and the junction held 9 bases outside the gene matches. Germline V CDR1 and CDR2: SGHAT, FQNNGV. CDR3 length: 17 amino acids. CDR3 region: CASSPRLDRGSYNEQFF. CDR3 nucleotides: TGTGCCAGCAGCCCGCGTCTAGACAGGGGCTCCTACAATGAGCAGTTCTTC.

The rearrangement joins TRBV2 to TRBJ2-5; either TRBD1 or TRBD2 may fit D (5 bases each). V was pared by 8 bases and J by 0 bases, with 13 bases between. The CDR3 is 14 amino acids. Germline assignment: CDR1 SNHLY and CDR2 FYNNEI. In DNA, the CDR3 is TGTGCCAGCCTTCCGCTGGGGGACCAAGAGACCCAGTACTTC. Protein: CASLPLGDQETQYF.

The rearrangement links TRBV7-8 to TRBJ2-5; 9 bases match TRBD1. CDR1 is SGHVS and CDR2 is FQNEAQ in the germline V gene. With V trimmed by 0 bases and J by 5 bases, 7 bases remained unmatched. CDR3 size: 16 residues. In nucleotides, the CDR3 is TGTGCCAGCAGCTTAGCTACAGGGGGCTCGTTTGAGACCCAGTACTTC. Its translation is CASSLATGGSFETQYF.

The chain couples TRBV19 to TRBJ2-7; 9 nucleotides align to TRBD1. This CDR3 has 13 residues. Germline V CDR1 and CDR2: LNHDA, SQIVND (reference sequence). After removal of 4 bases from V and 4 bases from J, the junction contained 2 bases not matched to a gene. CDR3 loop: CASSNRGPYEQYF. The CDR3 DNA sequence: TGTGCCAGTAGTAACAGGGGGCCATACGAGCAGTACTTC.

This chain links TRBV11-2 with TRBJ2-7, with 14 positions matching TRBD2. V trimming: 4 bases; J trimming: 0 bases; junction bases outside the gene matches: 5. Per germline, CDR1 SGHAT and CDR2 FQNNGV. The length of the CDR3 is 17 residues. CDR3 amino acids: CASSSGLAGGYSYEQYF. The DNA of the CDR3 is TGTGCCAGCAGCTCTGGACTAGCGGGAGGTTACTCCTACGAGCAGTACTTC.

V gene TRBV5-8 combines with J gene TRBJ1-5; D gene ambiguous. The V gene's germline CDR1 is SGHTS and CDR2 YDEGEE. This CDR3 is built from 12 residues. Between the trimmed V and J ends, which lost 3 bases and 10 bases, there was a span of 11 bases. CDR3 loop: CASSSTSGPQHF. The CDR3 DNA reads as TGTGCCAGCAGCTCAACATCTGGCCCCCAGCATTTT.

The rearrangement links TRBV15 to TRBJ1-4, with D uncertain. The CDR3 is 15 amino acids. V was cut by 0 bases and J by 5 bases, with 10 bases left in between. Germline-derived CDR1 and CDR2 are LNHNV and YYDKDF (reference sequence). CDR3 coding DNA: TGTGCCACCAGCAGAGATCTAAGTTCCAATGAAAAACTGTTTTTT. Protein sequence: CATSRDLSSNEKLFF.

This chain joins TRBV27 and TRBJ1-1; possibly TRBD1 for D (6 bases). Looked up from germline, CDR1 is MNHEY and CDR2 is SMNVEV (reference sequence). The CDR3 sequence is 14 residues long. Trimming pared 5 bases from V and 1 base from J, leaving 11 bases between. CDR3 sequence: CASSRQAPNTEAFF. Here the CDR3 DNA reads TGTGCCAGCAGTCGACAGGCCCCGAACACTGAAGCTTTCTTT.

The V and J genes are TRBV6-6 and TRBJ1-2; tentatively, D is TRBD1 (6 bases). Trimming took 2 bases from V and 8 from J, leaving 12 bases between them. Germline lookup yields CDR1 MNHNY and CDR2 SVGAGI (reference sequence). This CDR3 has 13 amino acids. The CDR3 is CASSYRDIDGYTF. CDR3 nucleotide sequence: TGTGCCAGCAGTTACAGGGACATTGACGGCTACACCTTC.